The 11 T cell receptor beta chains presented below share a single source sample, sequenced in a study of T-cell reconstitution after alpha-beta-depleted transplantation in children. Unique molecular identifiers featured in how the TCRbeta library was prepared. TCRdb reprocessed the PCR reads with MiXCR, giving one entry per CDR3 protein. Counted here are approximately 400,000 distinct CDR3 sequences, 9.5% to 13% occurring once; the ten biggest clones make up over 4.5%. The material sequenced was PBMCs from the stem cell graft donor, taken from the stem cell graft. Receptors were obtained from a human donor who donated a stem cell graft to a child with acute myeloid leukemia.

This clonotype was seen a handful of times. V gene TRBV20-1 combines with J gene TRBJ2-7; D unresolved. The ends were cut back, 2 bases at V and 0 bases at J, with 17 bases in the middle. Germline V lookup: CDR1 DFQATT, CDR2 SNEGSKA (reference sequence). There are 16 residues in the CDR3. The CDR3 loop is CSARNLAWAGSYEQYF. The CDR3 DNA reads as TGCAGTGCTAGAAATTTAGCCTGGGCAGGCTCCTACGAGCAGTACTTC.

This clonotype occurred a few times. The rearrangement uses TRBV12-3 or TRBV12-4 and TRBJ1-2; 8 bases fit TRBD1. The length of the CDR3 is 14 residues. The J segment lost 8 bases and the V segment lost 1 base, leaving 6 bases of the junction unmatched. The CDR3: CASSLVPDREGYTF. As DNA, the CDR3 is TGTGCCAGCAGTTTAGTCCCGGACAGGGAGGGCTACACCTTC.

The table lists this clonotype with a few counts. V gene TRBV5-1 combines with J gene TRBJ2-1; TRBD2 might be the D (6 bases). The germline gives CDR1 SGHRS, CDR2 YFSETQ. V dropped 5 bases and J dropped 3 bases, with 15 bases sitting between them. The length of the CDR3 is 15 residues. CDR3 in amino acids: CASRYRETGYNEQFF. The CDR3 DNA sequence: TGCGCCAGCAGGTACCGGGAGACGGGCTACAATGAGCAGTTCTTC.

This clonotype occurred many times. V is TRBV25-1 and J is TRBJ1-3; tentative D call: TRBD1 (6 bases). CDR1 and CDR2 from the germline V gene are MGHDK and SYGVNS. V lost 6 bases and J 4 bases, leaving 13 bases between the germline ends. This CDR3 contains 14 residues. The CDR3 here is CASRGSGDGNTIYF. CDR3 sequence (DNA): TGTGCCAGCAGAGGTTCAGGGGACGGAAACACCATATATTTT.

The V call is TRBV11-2, the J call TRBJ1-6; D might be TRBD1 (6 bases). Trimming took off 5 bases at V and 8 bases at J, with 13 bases between the two ends. Germline V CDR1 and CDR2: SGHAT, FQNNGV. This CDR3 is built from 14 residues. The CDR3 region is CASSPPDRDSPLHF. CDR3 nucleotides: TGTGCCAGCAGCCCACCGGACAGAGATTCACCCCTCCACTTT.

This clonotype was seen only a few times. J is TRBJ1-2 and V is TRBV20-1; tentatively, D is TRBD1 (6 bases). Looked up from germline, CDR1 is DFQATT and CDR2 is SNEGSKA (reference sequence). The V end was cut by 5 bases, the J end by 6 bases, with 13 bases between. The CDR3 has 12 amino acids. CDR3: CSAHREWDGYTF. CDR3 nucleotides: TGCAGTGCTCACAGGGAATGGGATGGCTACACCTTC.

This clonotype was observed a handful of times. J is TRBJ2-5 and V is TRBV5-1; the match to TRBD2 covers 14 bases. Germline lookup yields CDR1 SGHRS and CDR2 YFSETQ. The CDR3 spans 15 residues. V trimming: 4 bases; J trimming: 4 bases; junction bases outside the gene matches: 3. CDR3 in DNA: TGCGCCAGCAGCACCGGGACTAGCGGGAGAGAGACCCAGTACTTC. Encoded protein: CASSTGTSGRETQYF. The variable domain in full, completed from reference TRBV5-1 and TRBJ2-5, reads KAGVTQTPRYLIKTRGQQVTLSCSPISGHRSVSWYQQTPGQGLQFLFEYFSETQRNKGNFPGRFSGRQFSNSRSEMNVSTLELGDSALYLCASSTGTSGRETQYFGPGTRLLVL.

Of note for this clonotype: A much larger clone differs by one base, so this may be a read error. The chain couples TRBV12-3 or TRBV12-4 to TRBJ2-5; D not resolved. The CDR3 contains 15 residues. Deletions cut 3 bases from V and 5 bases from J, with 16 bases between. CDR3 loop: CASSLGISGVETQYF. CDR3 bases: TGTGCCAGCAGTTTGGGAATTTCGGGCGTCGAGACCCAGTACTTC.

Many counts were recorded for this clonotype. J is TRBJ2-1 and V is TRBV7-2; the D is unclear. CDR1 and CDR2 (germline): SGHTA, FQGNSA. The germline V and J ends were trimmed by 3 bases and 7 bases, with 10 bases remaining between them. The CDR3 length is 13 residues. The CDR3 protein is CASSLNPGNEQFF. In DNA form, the CDR3 reads TGTGCCAGCAGCTTGAACCCCGGGAATGAGCAGTTCTTC.

As for this clonotype: A read error may be the cause here, since a much bigger clone is one base away. This sequence joins TRBV4-1 and TRBJ1-1, with D perhaps TRBD1 (6 bases). The CDR3 has 16 amino acids. The V end lost 0 bases, the J end lost 1 base, and 12 bases lay between the germline ends. The V gene's germline CDR1 is MGHRA and CDR2 YSYEKL. This CDR3 is CASSQDPRTENTEAFF. CDR3 bases: TGCGCCAGCAGCCAAGATCCCCGGACAGAGAACACTGAAGCTTTCTTT.

With respect to this clonotype: A much larger clone lies a single base off, so this may be a read error. The missing conserved phenylalanine or tryptophan at the end of this CDR3 makes a read error likely. J is TRBJ2-2 and V is TRBV20-1; D ambiguous. Trimming took off 4 bases at V and 3 bases at J, with 12 bases between the two ends. CDR3 length: 14 amino acids. Germline V gene data show CDR1 as DFQATT and CDR2 as SNEGSKA (reference sequence). This chain's CDR3 is CSATTTVYTGELFL. The CDR3 nucleotides read TGCAGTGCTACTACCACAGTGTACACCGGGGAGCTGTTTTTG.